One and the same sample provided the 2 T cell receptor beta chains below, sequenced in a study of T cells in Graves' hyperthyroidism and ophthalmopathy. Amplification yielded TCR beta CDR3 regions, with RNA transcripts as the source. Using the HTBI primer set, a first-round RT-PCR was run on the TCR CDR3. A single record per CDR3 protein comes from TCRdb applying MiXCR to the multiplex PCR reads. This sample has 690,000 or so distinct CDR3 sequences; approximately 19% occur once, and the top ten carry over 15%. The material sequenced was blood. The receptor source for this set is a woman in her fifties or sixties with Graves' hyperthyroidism that later progressed to Graves' ophthalmopathy.

This clonotype was counted ten times or more. V usage is TRBV30 and J usage is TRBJ2-5, with D possibly being TRBD2 (5 bases). The V and J ends lost 1 base and 1 base respectively, with 7 bases between them. This CDR3 contains 13 residues. Germline V gene data show CDR1 as GTSNPN and CDR2 as SVGIG (reference sequence). CDR3 nucleotides: TGTGCCTGGAGTGGGACTCTCCAAGAGACCCAGTACTTC. It translates to CAWSGTLQETQYF.

V usage is TRBV12-3 or TRBV12-4 and J usage is TRBJ1-3; a weak D match, TRBD1 (5 bases). CDR3 length: 15 amino acids. V lost 8 bases and J lost 0, with 14 bases in between. The CDR3 loop reads CASRRGAISGNTIYF. The CDR3 DNA follows: TGTGCCAGCCGGCGCGGGGCGATCTCTGGAAACACCATATATTTT.